This paragraph covers one T cell receptor (beta chain) sequence. Its matching antigen is unknown. TCRdb's copy holds only in-frame clones and misses some; the assay was immunoSEQ multiplex PCR. Here the sample spans 55,000 to 75,000 clones, around 87% being singletons. V dropped 0 bases and J dropped 3; count of bases not matched to a gene: 1. CDR1 and CDR2 from the germline V gene are SGHRS and YFSETQ. The CDR3 has 14 residues. These data come from a study of identifying expanded T cells in peripheral blood. No infections or other immune events were documented during collection. Study-wide points: Technical replicates showed approximately 1.2 changed clones; roughly two weeks 15 to 20; four weeks 19. Clone count variance between roughly two-week samples rose with total template count.

This rearrangement joins TRBV5-1 to TRBJ2-7; TRBD2 matches at 9 bases. The sequenced sample consisted of blood. The sequence derives from a person aged 18 to 75 in good health. CDR3 residues: CASSLGSGSYEQYF. For the CDR3, the DNA is TGCGCCAGCAGCTTGGGTAGCGGGAGCTACGAGCAGTACTTC.